This T cell receptor beta chain was sequenced during a study of blood T cell repertoires in COVID-19. For the study at large: Sites across the United States, Italy and Spain contributed samples from acute and convalescent COVID-19.

The junction had 9 bases not matched to a gene; V was cut back by 1 base and J by 0 bases. The CDR3 runs 18 residues. The germline gives CDR1 LNHDA, CDR2 SQIVND (reference sequence). As processed by the authors: By means of reference gene primer amplification, nucleated cell counts were estimated. The table came from immunoSEQ multiplex PCR; TCRdb's copy has only in-frame clones and leaves some out. V and J calls and clone size are copied from that table; D and trimming were computed from the DNA. The data hold hundreds of thousands of clones, with 80% to 90% observed a single time. Cohorts were based on clinical histories the participants reported. Two negative PCRs, clearance, or symptom resolution were required of recovered Cohort 3 donors.

The source material was PBMCs or T cells enriched from blood (not recorded which). The chain combines TRBV19 with TRBJ2-1; TRBD2 matches at 7 bases. The sequence derives from a woman in her late teens or twenties who had recovered from COVID-19. CDR3 sequence: CASSIASLAASSYNEQFF. In nucleotides, the CDR3 is TGTGCCAGTAGTATAGCGTCGCTAGCGGCGAGCTCCTACAATGAGCAGTTCTTC.